This entry is about one T cell receptor (beta chain). Produced via immunoSEQ multiplex PCR; TCRdb's table is partial and in-frame only. The repertoire holds over 45,000 clones, approximately 85% seen once, with roughly 9.9% in the top ten. The data were obtained in a study of OX40 agonist ivuxolimab in advanced cancers. Study summary: Eligibility admitted prior anti-PD-1, anti-PD-L1 or anti-CTLA-4 therapy; 35% to 40% had some.

Germline CDR1 reads SGHAT; CDR2 reads FQNNGV. The CDR3 consists of 14 residues. Trimming removed 3 bases from V and 1 base from J; junction bases left unmatched: 2. The clonotype comes from an adult with an advanced solid tumor such as melanoma, head and neck, liver or kidney cancer. The sequences come from CD4+ or CD8+ T cells sorted from blood, collected in a trial of the OX40 agonist ivuxolimab. The chain employs TRBV11-2 and TRBJ1-1; 7 bases line up with TRBD1. The CDR3 DNA reads TGTGCCAGCAGCTTTACAGGGGCGAACACTGAAGCTTTCTTT. Amino acid sequence: CASSFTGANTEAFF.